Reported below is one T cell receptor (beta chain). Antigen: not known. Reverse transcription of roughly 0.5 to 1 ug RNA used random hexamers. An immunoSEQ multiplex PCR generated amplified TCR beta CDR3 products spanning 54 Vbeta and 13 Jbeta. One entry per CDR3 protein, called by TCRdb with MiXCR from the immunoSEQ multiplex PCR reads. The repertoire holds under 200,000 distinct CDR3 sequences, with roughly 96% as singletons. The data were taken from a study of CD8 T cells in Susac syndrome. Findings and caveats of the study: As acknowledged by the study, its TCR sequencing and HLA analysis included a relatively small number of individuals.

V shed 3 bases and J 4 bases; nucleotides not matched to a gene: 1. The CDR3 sequence is 14 residues long. Per the germline V gene, CDR1 is MGHDK and CDR2 is SYGVNS. Sequencing of TCR beta was carried out in blood CD8+ and CD4+ T cells. TEMRA cells were FACS-enriched, and CD8+ and CD4+ T cells were isolated negatively. The sample comprised CD4+ T cells from PBMCs. This TCR was recovered from a human donor in good health. The V gene is TRBV25-1, the J gene TRBJ2-3; TRBD1 aligns across 10 bases. The CDR3 coding sequence is TGTGCCAGCAGTGAGGGACAGGGGCCAGATACGCAGTATTTT. Amino acids: CASSEGQGPDTQYF.